This T cell receptor (beta chain) appears in the sequencing data of a study of human T cells and chemical hapten exposure. Background on the study: Minor pooled library volume differences mainly drove per-sample TCR yield variation. Study outcomes and limitations: Sensitizing to DPC left TCRs with a frequency above 1 in 1000 unaltered.

The library gave individual cDNA molecules unique molecular identifiers. How the authors handled the data: There were a median of roughly 100,000 TCRs per sample, with a range from roughly 20,000 to 700,000. TCRdb processed the RACE reads anew with MiXCR; each CDR3 protein has one entry. Here the V and J calls rest on TCRdb's processing, not on the authors' analysis. The data contain about 46,000 distinct CDR3 sequences, roughly 4.5% of them singletons. This clonotype was seen more than once but under ten times. Its specificity is not known. The V gene lost 5 bases and the J gene lost 7 bases, with 9 bases spanning the gap. The CDR3 is 12 residues long. As to time point: healthy volunteer bleed at 2 weeks. Researchers extracted total RNA from unfractionated whole blood.

This clonotype was sampled from a female donor in good health. Some clones in this sample may be carry-over from other donors' samples. The sample consisted of whole blood. The rearrangement links TRBV12-3 or TRBV12-4 to TRBJ1-5; D gene ambiguous. CDR3 region: CASSGSVQPQHF. The CDR3 bases are TGTGCCAGCAGTGGAAGCGTGCAGCCCCAGCATTTT.